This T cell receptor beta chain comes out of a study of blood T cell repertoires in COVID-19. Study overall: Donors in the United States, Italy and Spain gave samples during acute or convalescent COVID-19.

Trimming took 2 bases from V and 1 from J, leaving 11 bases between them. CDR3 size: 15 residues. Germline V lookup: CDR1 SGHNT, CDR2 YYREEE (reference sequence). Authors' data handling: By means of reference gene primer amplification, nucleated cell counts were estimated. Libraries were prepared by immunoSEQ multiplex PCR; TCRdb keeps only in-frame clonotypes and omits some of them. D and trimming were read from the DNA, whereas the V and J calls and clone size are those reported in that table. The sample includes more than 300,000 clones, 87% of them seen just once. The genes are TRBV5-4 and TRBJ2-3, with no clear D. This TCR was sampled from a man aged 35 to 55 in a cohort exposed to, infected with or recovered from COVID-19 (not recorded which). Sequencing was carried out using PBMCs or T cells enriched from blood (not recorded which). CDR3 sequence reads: CASSLSAQGTDTQYF. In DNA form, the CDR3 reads TGTGCCAGCAGCTTATCGGCTCAGGGCACAGATACGCAGTATTTT.